The clone carrying this T cell receptor (beta chain) was seen a handful of times. Its specificity is not known. This sample is drawn from a study of identical twins. The junction had 7 bases not matched to a gene; V was cut back by 4 bases and J by 8 bases. From germline, CDR1 is SGHRS and CDR2 YFSETQ. The CDR3 spans 15 residues. Study-wide findings and caveats: Interpretation of the results relied on cross-sectional statistical analysis and not on following the same donors. Cord blood beta clonotypes that were abundant carried fewer insertions, and memory repertoires showed no such trend. Out-of-frame TCR alpha sharing observed in monozygotic twins exceeded model estimates.

MiXCR, run by TCRdb on the 5' RACE reads, gives a single entry per CDR3 protein. The data contain about 530,000 distinct CDR3 sequences, nearly 15% of them singletons. The sample was also reused in another study, on yellow fever vaccine responses in identical twins. That work states: Convergence reportedly seemed to mark part of the twins' vaccine T cell response, with personalization marking the rest.

Sample: CD4+ T cells sorted from blood. The receptor comes from a woman aged 18-29 years in good health. The V and J genes are TRBV5-1 and TRBJ2-2; TRBD1 matches at 11 bases. The CDR3 sequence: CASSRTGGKVGELFF. DNA for the CDR3: TGCGCCAGCAGCCGGACAGGGGGCAAAGTGGGGGAGCTGTTTTTT.